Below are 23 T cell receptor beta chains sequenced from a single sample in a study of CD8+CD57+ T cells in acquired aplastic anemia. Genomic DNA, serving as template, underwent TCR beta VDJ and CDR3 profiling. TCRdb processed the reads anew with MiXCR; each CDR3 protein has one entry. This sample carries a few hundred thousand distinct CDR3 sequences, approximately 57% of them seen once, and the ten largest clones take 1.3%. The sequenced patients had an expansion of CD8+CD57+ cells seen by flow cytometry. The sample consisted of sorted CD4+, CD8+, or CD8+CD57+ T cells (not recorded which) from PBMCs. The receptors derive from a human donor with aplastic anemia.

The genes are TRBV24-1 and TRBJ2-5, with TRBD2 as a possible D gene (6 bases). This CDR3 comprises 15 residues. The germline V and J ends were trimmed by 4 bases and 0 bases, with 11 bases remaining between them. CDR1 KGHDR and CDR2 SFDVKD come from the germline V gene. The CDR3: CATSDPRDYQETQYF. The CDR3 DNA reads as TGTGCCACCAGTGACCCAAGGGACTACCAAGAGACCCAGTACTTC.

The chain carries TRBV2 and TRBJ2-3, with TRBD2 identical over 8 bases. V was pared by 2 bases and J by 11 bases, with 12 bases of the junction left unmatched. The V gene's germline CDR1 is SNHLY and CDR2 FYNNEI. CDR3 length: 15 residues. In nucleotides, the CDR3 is TGTGCCAGCAGTGAACGGGGGGGGCCCTACAATGAGCAGTATTTT. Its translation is CASSERGGPYNEQYF.

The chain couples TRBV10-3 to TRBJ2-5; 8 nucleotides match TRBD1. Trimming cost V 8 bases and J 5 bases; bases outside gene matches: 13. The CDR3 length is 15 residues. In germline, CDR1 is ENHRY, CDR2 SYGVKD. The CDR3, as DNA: TGTGCCATCGGCACAGGGGGAACAGACCTCGAGACCCAGTACTTC. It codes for CAIGTGGTDLETQYF.

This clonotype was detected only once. The CDR3 nucleotides are TGTGCCAGCAGCTTATTGGTTTCAGATACGCAGTATTTT. This encodes CASSLLVSDTQYF. The genes are TRBV5-6 and TRBJ2-3; D gene unclear. CDR3 size: 13 residues. Trimming left V 2 bases short and J 4 bases short, with 8 bases between. Germline assignment: CDR1 SGHDT and CDR2 YYEEEE.

CDR3 bases: TGTGCCAGCAGCAAGAATACAGGGGGCGAAAAACTGTTTTTT. Translated, it gives CASSKNTGGEKLFF. This sequence joins TRBV7-9 and TRBJ1-4; TRBD1 matches 9 bases. Germline CDR1 and CDR2: SEHNR and FQNEAQ (reference sequence). Unmatched junction bases numbered 6, after V lost 5 bases and J lost 8 bases. This CDR3 has 14 amino acids.

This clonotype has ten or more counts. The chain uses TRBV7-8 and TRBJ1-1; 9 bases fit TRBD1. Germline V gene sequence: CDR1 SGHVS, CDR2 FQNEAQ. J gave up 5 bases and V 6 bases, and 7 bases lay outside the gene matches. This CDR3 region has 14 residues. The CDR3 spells CASRIQGARTEAFF. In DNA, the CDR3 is TGTGCCAGCAGGATACAGGGGGCGAGAACTGAAGCTTTCTTT.

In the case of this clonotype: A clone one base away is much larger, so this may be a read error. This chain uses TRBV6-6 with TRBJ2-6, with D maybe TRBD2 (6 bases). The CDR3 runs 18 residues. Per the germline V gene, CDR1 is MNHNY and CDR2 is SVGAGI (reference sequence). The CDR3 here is CASSSRWGVLSGANVPTF. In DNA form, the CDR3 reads TGTGCCAGCAGTTCCAGATGGGGGGTCCTCTCTGGGGCCAACGTCCCGACTTTC.

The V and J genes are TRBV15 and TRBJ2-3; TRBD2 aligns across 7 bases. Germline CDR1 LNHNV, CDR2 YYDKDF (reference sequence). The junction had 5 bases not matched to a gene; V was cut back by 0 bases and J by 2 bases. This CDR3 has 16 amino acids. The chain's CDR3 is CATSRETSSYTDTQYF. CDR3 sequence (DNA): TGTGCCACCAGCAGAGAGACTAGCAGTTACACAGATACGCAGTATTTT.

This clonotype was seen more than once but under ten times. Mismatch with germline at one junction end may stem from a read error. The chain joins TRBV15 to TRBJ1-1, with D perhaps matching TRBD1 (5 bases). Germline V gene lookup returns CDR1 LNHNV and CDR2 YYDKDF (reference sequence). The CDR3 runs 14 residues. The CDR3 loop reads CATSRDAGRTEAFF. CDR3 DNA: TGTGCCACTAGCAGAGACGCAGGGAGGACTGAAGCTTTCTTT. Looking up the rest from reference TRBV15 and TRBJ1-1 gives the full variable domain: DAMVIQNPRYQVTQFGKPVTLSCSQTLNHNVMYWYQQKSSQAPKLLFHYYDKDFNNEADTPDNFQSRRPNTSFCFLDIRSPGLGDTAMYLCATSRDAGRTEAFFGQGTRLTVV.

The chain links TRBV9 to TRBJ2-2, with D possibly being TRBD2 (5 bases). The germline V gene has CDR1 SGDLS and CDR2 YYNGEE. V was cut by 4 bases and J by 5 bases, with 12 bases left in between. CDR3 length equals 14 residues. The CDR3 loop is CASSQDEGTGELFF. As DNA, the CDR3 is TGTGCCAGCAGCCAAGATGAGGGTACCGGGGAGCTGTTTTTT.

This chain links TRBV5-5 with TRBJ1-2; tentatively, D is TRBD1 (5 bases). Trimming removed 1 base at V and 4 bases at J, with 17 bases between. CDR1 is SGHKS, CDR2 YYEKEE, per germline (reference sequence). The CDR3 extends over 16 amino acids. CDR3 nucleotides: TGTGCCAGCAGCTTGTCCAGCTCCGTAGGGGTCTATGGCTACACCTTC. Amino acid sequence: CASSLSSSVGVYGYTF.

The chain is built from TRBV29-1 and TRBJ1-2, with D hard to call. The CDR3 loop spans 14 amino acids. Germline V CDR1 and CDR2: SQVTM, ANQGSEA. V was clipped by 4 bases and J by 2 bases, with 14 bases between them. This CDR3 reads CSVARFRGNYGYTF. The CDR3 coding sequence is TGCAGCGTTGCCCGGTTTCGGGGAAACTATGGCTACACCTTC. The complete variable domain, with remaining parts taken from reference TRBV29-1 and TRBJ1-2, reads SAVISQKPSRDICQRGTSLTIQCQVDSQVTMMFWYRQQPGQSLTLIATANQGSEATYESGFVIDKFPISRPNLTFSTLTVSNMSPEDSSIYLCSVARFRGNYGYTFGSGTRLTVV.

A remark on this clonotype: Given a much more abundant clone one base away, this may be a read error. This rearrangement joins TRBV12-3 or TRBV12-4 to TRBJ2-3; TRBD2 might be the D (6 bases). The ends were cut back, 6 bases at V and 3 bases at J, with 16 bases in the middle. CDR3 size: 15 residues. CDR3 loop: CASRLHLRGTDTQYF. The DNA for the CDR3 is TGTGCCAGCAGGTTACATTTACGGGGGACAGATACGCAGTATTTT.

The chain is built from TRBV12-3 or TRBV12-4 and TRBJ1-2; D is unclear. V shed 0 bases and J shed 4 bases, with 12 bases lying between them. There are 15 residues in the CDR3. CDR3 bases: TGTGCCAGCAGTTTAGCTCGGCAGCCACCCTATGGCTACACCTTC. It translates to CASSLARQPPYGYTF.

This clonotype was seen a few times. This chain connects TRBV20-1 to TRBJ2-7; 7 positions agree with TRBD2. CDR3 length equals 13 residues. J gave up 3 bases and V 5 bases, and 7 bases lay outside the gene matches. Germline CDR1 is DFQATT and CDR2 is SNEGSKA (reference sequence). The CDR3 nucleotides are TGCAGTGCTCCATCGACTAGCAGCTACGAGCAGTACTTC. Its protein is CSAPSTSSYEQYF.

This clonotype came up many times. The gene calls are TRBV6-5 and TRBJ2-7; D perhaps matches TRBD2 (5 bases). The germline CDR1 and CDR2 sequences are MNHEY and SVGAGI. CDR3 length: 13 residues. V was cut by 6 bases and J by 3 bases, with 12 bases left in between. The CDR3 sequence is CASRRTDFYEQYF. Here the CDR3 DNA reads TGTGCCAGCAGGAGGACTGACTTCTACGAGCAGTACTTC.

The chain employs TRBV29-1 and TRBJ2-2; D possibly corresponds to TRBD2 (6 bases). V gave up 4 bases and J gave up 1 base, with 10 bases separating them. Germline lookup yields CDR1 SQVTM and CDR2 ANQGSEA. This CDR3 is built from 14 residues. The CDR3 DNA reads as TGCAGCGTTGTATCGGGAGTGAACACCGGGGAGCTGTTTTTT. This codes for CSVVSGVNTGELFF.

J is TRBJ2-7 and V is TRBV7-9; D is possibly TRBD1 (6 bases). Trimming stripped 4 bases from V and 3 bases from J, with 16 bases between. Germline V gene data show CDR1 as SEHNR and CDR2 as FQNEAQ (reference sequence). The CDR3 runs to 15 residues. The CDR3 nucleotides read TGTGCCAGCAGCTCAGTAACAGGGCCCCACTACGAGCAGTACTTC. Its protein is CASSSVTGPHYEQYF.

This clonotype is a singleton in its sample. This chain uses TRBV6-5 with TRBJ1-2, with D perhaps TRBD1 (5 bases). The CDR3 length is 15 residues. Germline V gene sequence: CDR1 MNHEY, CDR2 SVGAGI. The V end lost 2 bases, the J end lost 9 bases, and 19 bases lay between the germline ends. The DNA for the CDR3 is TGTGCCAGCAGTTACCGCGGGGGACGGTTGAGTAGCTACACCTTC. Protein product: CASSYRGGRLSSYTF.

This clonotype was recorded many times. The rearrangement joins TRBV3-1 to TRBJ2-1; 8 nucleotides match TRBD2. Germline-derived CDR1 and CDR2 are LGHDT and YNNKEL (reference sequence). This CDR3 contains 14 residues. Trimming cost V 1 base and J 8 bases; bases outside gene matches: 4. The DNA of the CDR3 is TGTGCCAGCAGCCAAGTGGCGGGGGGCCATGAGCAGTTCTTC. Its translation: CASSQVAGGHEQFF.

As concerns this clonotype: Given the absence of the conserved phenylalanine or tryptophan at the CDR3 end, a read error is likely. The CDR3 nucleotides read TGCGCCAGCAGCTTAGATCAGGGGATGCTGTTTTTA. Protein sequence: CASSLDQGMLFL. The rearrangement links TRBV5-1 to TRBJ1-4; maybe TRBD1 (6 bases). CDR1 is SGHRS, CDR2 YFSETQ, per germline. The germline V and J ends were trimmed by 2 bases and 14 bases, with 13 bases remaining between them. This CDR3 contains 12 residues.

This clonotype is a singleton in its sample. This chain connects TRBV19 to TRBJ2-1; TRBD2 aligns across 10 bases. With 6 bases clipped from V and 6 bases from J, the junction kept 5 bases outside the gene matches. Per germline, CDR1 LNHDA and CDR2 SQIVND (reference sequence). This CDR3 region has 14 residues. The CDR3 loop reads CASRNLAGANEQFF. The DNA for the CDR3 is TGTGCCAGTAGGAACCTAGCGGGAGCCAATGAGCAGTTCTTC. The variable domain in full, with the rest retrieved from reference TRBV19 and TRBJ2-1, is DGGITQSPKYLFRKEGQNVTLSCEQNLNHDAMYWYRQDPGQGLRLIYYSQIVNDFQKGDIAEGYSVSREKKESFPLTVTSAQKNPTAFYLCASRNLAGANEQFFGPGTRLTVL.

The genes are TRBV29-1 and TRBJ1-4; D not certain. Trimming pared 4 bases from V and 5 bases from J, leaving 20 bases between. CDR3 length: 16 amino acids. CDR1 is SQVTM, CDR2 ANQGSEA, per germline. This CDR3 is CSVVVGTGLGNEKLFF. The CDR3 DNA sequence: TGCAGCGTTGTAGTCGGAACCGGACTAGGGAATGAAAAACTGTTTTTT.